This passage covers 16 T cell receptor beta chains from one sample sequenced in a study of molecular identifiers for immune sequencing clone quantification. TCRdb re-called the PCR reads with MiXCR, one entry per CDR3 protein. The sample shows tens of thousands of distinct CDR3 sequences, roughly 19% of them seen only once. Input material: naive CD8+ T cells from blood, with Jurkat cell RNA spiked in. This sample's subset: FACS-sorted CD8+CD4-CCR7+CD45RA+ naive T cells. These receptors were collected from a human donor in good health. Some libraries in this study had Jurkat cell RNA spiked in.

In this sample, this clonotype turned up many times. The rearrangement joins TRBV6-2 or TRBV6-3 to TRBJ1-1, with D tentatively TRBD1 (6 bases). Trimming took off 0 bases at V and 4 bases at J, with 15 bases between the two ends. The germline CDR1 and CDR2 sequences are MNHEY and SVGEGT. This CDR3 is 16 amino acids long. The CDR3 DNA reads TGTGCCAGCAGTTACTCGCGTATAGGGGGGACCACTGAAGCTTTCTTT. Translating gives CASSYSRIGGTTEAFF.

Remarks on this clonotype: A much larger clone lies a single base off, so this may be a read error. In DNA form, the CDR3 reads TGTGCCAGCAGCTTGGAATGGGGAGTCGCAGGTACGCAGTATTTT. It translates to CASSLEWGVAGTQYF. The V call is TRBV5-6, the J call TRBJ2-3; D perhaps matches TRBD2 (5 bases). Per germline, CDR1 SGHDT and CDR2 YYEEEE. Trimming took off 0 bases at V and 8 bases at J, with 16 bases between the two ends. The CDR3 length is 15 residues.

Points on this clonotype: Just one base apart from a much larger clone, this may be a read error. V usage is TRBV6-2 or TRBV6-3 and J usage is TRBJ2-3; D call uncertain. Trimming pared 7 bases from V and 2 bases from J, leaving 13 bases between. The CDR3 runs 14 residues. Germline CDR1 and CDR2: MNHEY and SVGEGT. This CDR3 is CASNWLGITDTQYF. The CDR3 DNA sequence: TGTGCCAGCAATTGGTTGGGCATCACAGATACGCAGTATTTT.

Regarding this clonotype: A clone one base away is much larger, so this may be a read error. The chain joins TRBV4-1 to TRBJ2-7; TRBD1 might be the D (6 bases). This CDR3 comprises 13 residues. Between the trimmed V and J ends, which lost 4 bases and 3 bases, there was a span of 10 bases. Germline V gene lookup returns CDR1 MGHRA and CDR2 YSYEKL. The CDR3 DNA reads as TGCGCCAGCAGCCTGGGACACCTCTACGAGCAGTACTTC. This encodes CASSLGHLYEQYF.

This clonotype was observed many times. The rearrangement joins TRBV2 to TRBJ2-3, with TRBD2 matching 9 bases. The CDR3 is 14 residues long. V shed 4 bases and J 1 base; nucleotides not matched to a gene: 0. Germline-derived CDR1 and CDR2 are SNHLY and FYNNEI. Here the CDR3 reads CASSASGGTDTQYF. In DNA form, the CDR3 reads TGTGCCAGCAGTGCTAGCGGGGGCACAGATACGCAGTATTTT.

There are many counts of this clonotype. This sequence joins TRBV6-2 or TRBV6-3 and TRBJ2-6, with TRBD1 identical over 7 bases. Germline V CDR1 and CDR2: MNHEY, SVGEGT. The CDR3 is 17 amino acids. Trimming at V came to 3 bases and at J to 0 bases, leaving 5 bases not matched to a gene. CDR3: CASSYWTGPSGANVLTF. As DNA, the CDR3 is TGTGCCAGCAGTTATTGGACAGGTCCCTCTGGGGCCAACGTCCTGACTTTC.

This clonotype was seen a handful of times. The V gene is TRBV4-1, the J gene TRBJ1-2; 7 nucleotides align to TRBD1. Trimming cost V 3 bases and J 4 bases; bases outside gene matches: 5. The CDR3 has 14 amino acids. The germline gives CDR1 MGHRA, CDR2 YSYEKL. The CDR3 sequence is CASSHRTGFYGYTF. CDR3 in DNA: TGCGCCAGCAGCCACCGGACAGGATTCTATGGCTACACCTTC.

This clonotype appeared many times. The rearrangement joins TRBV19 to TRBJ1-5; 7 nucleotides match TRBD1. CDR1 is LNHDA, CDR2 SQIVND, per germline (reference sequence). V was pared by 3 bases and J by 7 bases, with 3 bases of the junction left unmatched. The CDR3 has 13 residues. CDR3 bases: TGTGCCAGTAGTATTTACAGGGGACAGCCCCAGCATTTT. Its translation is CASSIYRGQPQHF.

This clonotype was counted only a few times. A much larger clone sits a single nucleotide away, making a read error possible. The rearrangement links TRBV4-3 to TRBJ2-1, with 7 positions matching TRBD2. The CDR3 has 15 amino acids. The germline V gene encodes CDR1 LGHNA and CDR2 YSLEER. The J segment lost 8 bases and the V segment lost 4 bases, leaving 11 bases of the junction unmatched. The CDR3 loop is CASSPMLAEYDEQFF. The CDR3 nucleotides read TGCGCCAGCAGCCCCATGCTAGCGGAGTACGATGAGCAGTTCTTC.

To note about this clonotype: Sequence at one end of the junction differs from germline and may be a read error. The V call is TRBV19, the J call TRBJ2-2; 8 bases are shared with TRBD1. The length of the CDR3 is 15 residues. Germline CDR1 and CDR2: LNHDA and SQIVND (reference sequence). The CDR3 DNA reads as TGTGCCGGTAATACAGGGGGTCTGAACACTGGGGAGCTGTTTTTT. This translates into CAGNTGGLNTGELFF.

This clonotype was counted ten times or more. The chain couples TRBV27 to TRBJ1-1, with 8 positions matching TRBD1. Germline assignment: CDR1 MNHEY and CDR2 SMNVEV (reference sequence). V lost 5 bases to trimming and J lost 5 bases; unmatched junction nucleotides: 16. This CDR3 contains 17 residues. DNA for the CDR3: TGTGCCAGCAGTCCGCCTATTCTGGGACAGGTAAGGACTGAAGCTTTCTTT. Protein sequence: CASSPPILGQVRTEAFF.

The table lists this clonotype with many counts. The CDR3 reads CASSQDGLALDEQYF. In DNA, the CDR3 is TGTGCCAGCAGCCAAGATGGGCTAGCGCTCGACGAGCAGTACTTC. The chain couples TRBV4-2 to TRBJ2-7; maybe TRBD2 (6 bases). V was clipped by 0 bases and J by 5 bases, with 14 bases between them. This CDR3 is built from 15 residues. Germline loops: CDR1 LGHNA, CDR2 YNFKEQ.

This clonotype has more than one count but fewer than ten. The rearrangement links TRBV6-2 or TRBV6-3 to TRBJ2-1; D unclear. The germline gives CDR1 MNHEY, CDR2 SVGEGT. V was trimmed by 5 bases and J by 10 bases, leaving 12 bases between them. The CDR3 is made up of 12 amino acids. CDR3: CASSKDSPEQFF. The DNA of the CDR3 is TGTGCCAGCAGTAAAGACTCTCCCGAGCAGTTCTTC.

This clonotype has at least ten counts. The chain uses TRBV29-1 and TRBJ1-2; weak D call: TRBD1 (5 bases). Germline-derived CDR1 and CDR2 are SQVTM and ANQGSEA. Deletions cut 1 base from V and 4 bases from J, with 7 bases between. The CDR3 runs to 12 residues. The CDR3 sequence is CSVEGQPYGYTF. CDR3 bases: TGCAGCGTTGAAGGACAGCCCTATGGCTACACCTTC. Full variable domain (remainder filled in from reference TRBV29-1 and TRBJ1-2): SAVISQKPSRDICQRGTSLTIQCQVDSQVTMMFWYRQQPGQSLTLIATANQGSEATYESGFVIDKFPISRPNLTFSTLTVSNMSPEDSSIYLCSVEGQPYGYTFGSGTRLTVV.

Only one count was recorded for this clonotype. A single base separates this from a much larger clone, so it may be a read error. The chain links TRBV7-2 to TRBJ2-3, with D maybe TRBD2 (5 bases). The CDR3 spans 14 residues. CDR1 is SGHTA, CDR2 FQGNSA, per germline. CDR3 nucleotides: TGTGCCAGCAGCTTAGAACCTAGCACAGATACGCAGTGTTTT. Translated: CASSLEPSTDTQCF.

This clonotype was seen many times. This chain uses TRBV4-3 with TRBJ2-7; 10 nucleotides agree with TRBD2. The CDR3 is 15 amino acids. Germline assignment: CDR1 LGHNA and CDR2 YSLEER. V was pared by 4 bases and J by 4 bases, with 7 bases of the junction left unmatched. The CDR3 here is CASSPGLAGEYEQYF. DNA for the CDR3: TGCGCCAGCAGCCCTGGGCTAGCGGGAGAATACGAGCAGTACTTC.